The next 24 T cell receptor beta chains were all read from a single sample in a study of T cells in Graves' hyperthyroidism and ophthalmopathy (dated by TCRdb to about 2019). Library method: multiplex PCR. The listed sequencing device is Illumina HiSeq 2000. The TCR beta CDR3 regions were amplified from the RNA transcripts. The first round of RT-PCR for the TCR CDR3 was performed with the HTBI primer set and the Qiagen OneStep RT-PCR kit. The public reads were quality trimmed at Q25 with fastp and then assembled into clones with MiXCR by TCRdb, keeping productive beta chains. Rows are combined by CDR3 protein, so each entry shows the most common genes and DNA. The sample table records around 380,000 distinct CDR3 sequences; roughly 13% of these occur just once. The top ten clonotypes cover about a fifth of the sample. Sequenced: blood. These receptor sequences come from a man aged 25 to 40 with Graves' hyperthyroidism that later progressed to Graves' ophthalmopathy.

This clonotype was seen repeatedly, ten times or more. The chain recombines TRBV12-3 or TRBV12-4 with TRBJ1-2; D not resolved. The CDR3 loop spans 13 amino acids. Trimming left V 2 bases short and J 2 bases short, with 6 bases between. CDR3 in amino acids: CASSLIRNYGYTF. DNA of the CDR3: TGTGCCAGCAGTTTAATAAGAAACTATGGCTACACCTTC.

In this sample, this clonotype turned up once. Being one base from a much bigger clone, this may be a read error. The chain is built from TRBV6-1 and TRBJ1-5; 7 bases are a match to TRBD1. V was clipped by 5 bases and J by 1 base; unmatched bases: 5. Germline values: CDR1 MNHNS, CDR2 SASEGT. The CDR3 has 15 amino acids. The CDR3 DNA follows: TGTGCCAGCAGTACCGGGACAGTAAGCAATCAGCCCCAGCATTTT. It translates to CASSTGTVSNQPQHF.

The genes are TRBV19 and TRBJ1-5, with a tentative D call TRBD1 (6 bases). This CDR3 comprises 15 residues. Trimming stripped 6 bases from V and 0 bases from J, with 12 bases between. Germline V lookup: CDR1 LNHDA, CDR2 SQIVND (reference sequence). The CDR3 reads CASRGRTDSNQPQHF. CDR3 nucleotide sequence: TGTGCCAGTAGGGGGAGGACAGATAGCAATCAGCCCCAGCATTTT.

This clonotype was observed many times. V gene TRBV20-1 combines with J gene TRBJ1-2, with 7 nucleotides matching TRBD1. The CDR3 is 14 residues long. The V and J ends lost 5 bases and 6 bases, in that order; junction bases with no gene match: 12. Germline V CDR1 and CDR2: DFQATT, SNEGSKA (reference sequence). CDR3 sequence reads: CSAGGRQGRDGYTF. CDR3 DNA sequence: TGCAGTGCTGGAGGAAGACAGGGAAGGGATGGCTACACCTTC.

The sample holds many counts of this clonotype. The chain links TRBV2 to TRBJ2-3, with 10 nucleotides matching TRBD2. There are 15 residues in the CDR3. Germline CDR1 reads SNHLY; CDR2 reads FYNNEI. The V gene end was trimmed by 6 bases and the J gene end by 10 bases; junction bases not matched to a gene: 13. The CDR3 spells CASRTPGLAPFPQYF. As DNA, the CDR3 is TGTGCCAGCAGGACACCGGGACTAGCGCCTTTTCCGCAGTATTTT. Drawing the rest from reference TRBV2 and TRBJ2-3, the complete variable domain is EPEVTQTPSHQVTQMGQEVILRCVPISNHLYFYWYRQILGQKVEFLVSFYNNEISEKSEIFDDQFSVERPDGSNFTLKIRSTKLEDSAMYFCASRTPGLAPFPQYFGPGTRLTVL.

In this sample, this clonotype turned up many times. The rearrangement links TRBV7-9 to TRBJ2-3, with TRBD2 identical over 15 bases. Trimming took 4 bases from V and 5 from J; bases not matched to a gene: 4. This CDR3 is built from 16 residues. Germline CDR1 reads SEHNR; CDR2 reads FQNEAQ (reference sequence). CDR3 amino acids: CASSSGLAGGGDTQYF. Written as DNA, the CDR3 is TGTGCCAGCAGCTCGGGACTAGCGGGGGGCGGAGATACGCAGTATTTT.

This clonotype is a singleton in its sample. The rearrangement joins TRBV25-1 to TRBJ1-2; unclear D gene. Trimming shortened V by 6 bases and J by 4 bases, and 12 bases separated the two germline ends. The germline gives CDR1 MGHDK, CDR2 SYGVNS. The length of the CDR3 is 13 residues. The CDR3 is CASREGRGYGYTF. The CDR3 bases are TGTGCCAGCAGAGAGGGTCGTGGCTATGGCTACACCTTC.

This clonotype was found many times. The chain is built from TRBV28 and TRBJ2-2; 13 bases map to TRBD2. This CDR3 contains 19 residues. Germline V gene lookup returns CDR1 MDHEN and CDR2 SYDVKM. V lost 6 bases to trimming and J lost 6 bases; unmatched junction nucleotides: 16. CDR3 region: CASSTVTSGGASEAGELFF. The DNA for the CDR3 is TGTGCCAGCAGCACAGTCACTAGCGGGGGGGCCTCCGAGGCCGGGGAGCTGTTTTTT.

At least ten counts were recorded for this clonotype. V gene TRBV30 combines with J gene TRBJ1-5, with no clear D. The CDR3 has 13 amino acids. The germline V and J ends were trimmed by 2 bases and 0 bases, with 5 bases remaining between them. Germline loops: CDR1 GTSNPN, CDR2 SVGIG (reference sequence). The CDR3 region has the DNA TGTGCCTGGAGTTTGAGTAGCAATCAGCCCCAGCATTTT. This encodes CAWSLSSNQPQHF.

The CDR3 region is CASSIVSSYEQYF. CDR3 nucleotides: TGCGCCAGCAGTATAGTTAGCTCCTACGAGCAGTACTTC. J is TRBJ2-7 and V is TRBV5-1, with D uncertain. Trimming removed 5 bases at V and 0 bases at J, with 9 bases between. CDR3 length equals 13 residues. Per the germline V gene, CDR1 is SGHRS and CDR2 is YFSETQ.

The chain links TRBV9 to TRBJ1-1; D ambiguous. Germline CDR1 SGDLS, CDR2 YYNGEE. CDR3 length: 15 amino acids. Trimming left V 0 bases short and J 0 bases short, with 9 bases between. The CDR3 bases are TGTGCCAGCAGCGTAGGGTCTACCATGAACACTGAAGCTTTCTTT. Amino acids: CASSVGSTMNTEAFF.

This clonotype came up many times. The V and J genes are TRBV9 and TRBJ2-2, with D perhaps TRBD1 (5 bases). From germline, CDR1 is SGDLS and CDR2 YYNGEE. The CDR3 has 14 amino acids. Deletions cut 4 bases from V and 2 bases from J, with 9 bases between. This CDR3 reads CASSQGLNTGELFF. The CDR3 coding sequence is TGTGCCAGCAGCCAGGGCCTCAACACCGGGGAGCTGTTTTTT.

Note on this clonotype: This sequence may be a read error, since a much larger clone differs from it by one base. This chain links TRBV3-1 with TRBJ1-1; D is possibly TRBD1 (6 bases). Germline V gives CDR1 LGHDT, CDR2 YNNKEL (reference sequence). V lost 0 bases and J 6 bases, leaving 11 bases between the germline ends. CDR3 length: 14 amino acids. DNA of the CDR3: TGTGCCAGCAGCCAAGAAGGGGGTAACGCTGAAGCTTTCTTT. It codes for CASSQEGGNAEAFF.

This clonotype was found a few times. This chain connects TRBV28 to TRBJ2-5, with 10 bases aligning to TRBD2. Germline-derived CDR1 and CDR2 are MDHEN and SYDVKM. The CDR3 loop spans 14 amino acids. V dropped 4 bases and J dropped 5; count of bases not matched to a gene: 4. The CDR3 loop reads CASSSPSGGETQYF. The CDR3 DNA sequence: TGTGCCAGCAGTTCACCTAGCGGGGGTGAGACCCAGTACTTC.

A few counts support this clonotype. V and J are TRBV4-2 and TRBJ1-1; TRBD1 is a possible D gene (6 bases). The ends were cut back, 3 bases at V and 7 bases at J, with 12 bases in the middle. The CDR3 covers 13 residues. CDR1 and CDR2 from the germline V gene are LGHNA and YNFKEQ. Here the CDR3 reads CASSQLRGVEAFF. As DNA, the CDR3 is TGTGCCAGCAGCCAGCTCAGGGGTGTTGAAGCTTTCTTT.

This rearrangement joins TRBV10-3 to TRBJ2-5; 7 nucleotides line up with TRBD2. The CDR3 runs 13 residues. The V gene's germline CDR1 is ENHRY and CDR2 SYGVKD. The ends lost 3 bases at V and 4 bases at J; junction bases unmatched: 2. CDR3 sequence: CAISEGTIETQYF. The CDR3 bases are TGTGCCATCAGTGAAGGGACTATAGAGACCCAGTACTTC.

This clonotype has ten or more counts. The chain has TRBV28 and TRBJ1-5; 7 bases are shared with TRBD1. The germline CDR1 and CDR2 sequences are MDHEN and SYDVKM. The CDR3 runs 15 residues. J was trimmed by 7 bases and V by 8 bases; bases with no gene match: 14. In nucleotides, the CDR3 is TGTGCCAGCTCTTTAGCTAGCACGGGACAGCAGCCCCAGCATTTT. This codes for CASSLASTGQQPQHF.

In its sample, this clonotype was seen a few times. The rearrangement uses TRBV29-1 and TRBJ2-7, with D perhaps matching TRBD1 (5 bases). Germline lookup yields CDR1 SQVTM and CDR2 ANQGSEA. The CDR3 is made up of 12 amino acids. V was cut by 7 bases and J by 2 bases, with 12 bases left in between. CDR3 region: CSGGRDPYEQYF. The DNA of the CDR3 is TGCAGCGGGGGCAGGGATCCCTACGAGCAGTACTTC.

For the CDR3, the DNA is TGTGCCAGCAGCGCGACAGGGGGATCTGGCTACGAGCAGTACTTC. Translated: CASSATGGSGYEQYF. The chain uses TRBV9 and TRBJ2-7; 9 bases line up with TRBD1. J gave up 3 bases and V 3 bases, and 7 bases lay outside the gene matches. The CDR3 runs to 15 residues. The germline V gene encodes CDR1 SGDLS and CDR2 YYNGEE.

This clonotype was recorded at least ten times. The chain couples TRBV7-9 to TRBJ1-3; TRBD1 aligns across 7 bases. The J segment lost 5 bases and the V segment lost 5 bases, leaving 6 bases of the junction unmatched. This CDR3 comprises 14 residues. The V gene's germline CDR1 is SEHNR and CDR2 FQNEAQ (reference sequence). The CDR3 loop reads CASSTTGQRNTIYF. DNA of the CDR3: TGTGCCAGCAGCACTACGGGACAGAGAAACACCATATATTTT.

In its sample, this clonotype was seen many times. The V gene is TRBV6-1, the J gene TRBJ1-2, with 7 bases lining up with TRBD1. After removal of 6 bases from V and 0 bases from J, the junction contained 4 bases not matched to a gene. The CDR3 covers 14 residues. Per germline, CDR1 MNHNS and CDR2 SASEGT. The CDR3 coding sequence is TGTGCCAGCAGGCGACAGGGTACTAACTATGGCTACACCTTC. Its protein is CASRRQGTNYGYTF.

This clonotype was seen many times. DNA for the CDR3: TGTGCCAGCAGCTCGGGGGGGGCGTACCGGGAGACCCAGTACTTC. It is translated as CASSSGGAYRETQYF. V usage is TRBV12-3 or TRBV12-4 and J usage is TRBJ2-5; 8 bases match TRBD2. This CDR3 comprises 15 residues. J lost 5 bases, V lost 6 bases, and 11 bases had no gene match.

This clonotype was observed a few times. The CDR3 sequence is CASSLGTGMRETQYF. The CDR3 DNA reads as TGCGCCAGCAGCTTGGGGACAGGGATGAGAGAGACCCAGTACTTC. This sequence joins TRBV5-1 and TRBJ2-5; 8 positions match TRBD1. V lost 0 bases and J lost 4; bases outside the gene matches: 5. Looked up from germline, CDR1 is SGHRS and CDR2 is YFSETQ. This CDR3 is 15 amino acids long.

In its sample, this clonotype was seen many times. The chain links TRBV28 to TRBJ2-1, with D possibly TRBD2 on 7 matching bases. Looked up from germline, CDR1 is MDHEN and CDR2 is SYDVKM. The CDR3 totals 14 residues. V was cut by 8 bases and J by 4 bases, with 15 bases left in between. The CDR3 protein is CASLRGGQYNEQFF. CDR3 coding DNA: TGTGCCAGCCTGAGGGGGGGTCAATACAATGAGCAGTTCTTC.